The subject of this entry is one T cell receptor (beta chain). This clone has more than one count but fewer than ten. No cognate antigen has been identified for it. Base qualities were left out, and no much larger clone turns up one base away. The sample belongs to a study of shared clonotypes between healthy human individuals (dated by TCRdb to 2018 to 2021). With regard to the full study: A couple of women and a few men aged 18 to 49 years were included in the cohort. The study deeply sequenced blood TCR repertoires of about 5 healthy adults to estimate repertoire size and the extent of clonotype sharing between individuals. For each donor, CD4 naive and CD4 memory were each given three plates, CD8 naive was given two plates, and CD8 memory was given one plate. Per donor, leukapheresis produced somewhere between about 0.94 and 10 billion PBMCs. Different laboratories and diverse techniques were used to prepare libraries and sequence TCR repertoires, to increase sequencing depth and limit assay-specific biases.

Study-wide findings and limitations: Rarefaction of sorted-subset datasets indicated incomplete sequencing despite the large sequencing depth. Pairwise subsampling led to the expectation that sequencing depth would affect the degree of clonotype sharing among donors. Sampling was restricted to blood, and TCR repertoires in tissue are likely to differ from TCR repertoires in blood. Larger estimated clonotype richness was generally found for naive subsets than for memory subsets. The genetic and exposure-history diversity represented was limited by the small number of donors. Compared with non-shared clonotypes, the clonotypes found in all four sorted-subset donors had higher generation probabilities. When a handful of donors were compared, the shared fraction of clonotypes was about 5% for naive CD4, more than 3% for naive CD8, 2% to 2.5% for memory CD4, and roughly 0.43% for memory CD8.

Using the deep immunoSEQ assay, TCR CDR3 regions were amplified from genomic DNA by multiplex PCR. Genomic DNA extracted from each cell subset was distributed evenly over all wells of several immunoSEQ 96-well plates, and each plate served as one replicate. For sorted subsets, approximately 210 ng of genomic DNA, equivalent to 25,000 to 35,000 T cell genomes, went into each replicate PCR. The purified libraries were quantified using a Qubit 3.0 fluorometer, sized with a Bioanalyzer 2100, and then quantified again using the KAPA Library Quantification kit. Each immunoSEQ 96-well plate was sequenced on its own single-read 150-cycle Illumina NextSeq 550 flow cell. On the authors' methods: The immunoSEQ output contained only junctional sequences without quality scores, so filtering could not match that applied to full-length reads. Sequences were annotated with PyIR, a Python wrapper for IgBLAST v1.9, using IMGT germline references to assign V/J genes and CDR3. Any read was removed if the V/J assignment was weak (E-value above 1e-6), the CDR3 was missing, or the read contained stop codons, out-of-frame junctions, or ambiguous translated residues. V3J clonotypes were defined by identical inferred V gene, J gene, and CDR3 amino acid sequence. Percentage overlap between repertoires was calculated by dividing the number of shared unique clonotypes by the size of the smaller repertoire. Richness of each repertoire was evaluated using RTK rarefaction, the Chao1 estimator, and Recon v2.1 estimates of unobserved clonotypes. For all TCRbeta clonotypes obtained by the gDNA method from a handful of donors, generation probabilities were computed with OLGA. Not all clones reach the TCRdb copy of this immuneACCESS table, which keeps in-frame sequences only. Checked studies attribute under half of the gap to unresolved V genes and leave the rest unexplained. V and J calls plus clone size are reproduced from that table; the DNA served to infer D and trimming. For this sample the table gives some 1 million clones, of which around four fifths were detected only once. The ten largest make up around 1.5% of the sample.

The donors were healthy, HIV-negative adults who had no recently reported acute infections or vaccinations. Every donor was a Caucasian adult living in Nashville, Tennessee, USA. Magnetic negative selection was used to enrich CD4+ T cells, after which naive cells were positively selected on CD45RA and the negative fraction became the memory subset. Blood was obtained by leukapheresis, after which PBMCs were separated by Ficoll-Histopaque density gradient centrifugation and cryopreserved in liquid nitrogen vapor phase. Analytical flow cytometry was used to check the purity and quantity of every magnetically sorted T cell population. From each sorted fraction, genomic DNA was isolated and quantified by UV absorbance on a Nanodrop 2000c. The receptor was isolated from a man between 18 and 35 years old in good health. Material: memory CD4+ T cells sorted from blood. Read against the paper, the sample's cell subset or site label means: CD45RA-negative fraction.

The nucleotide sequence is given as TGTGCCAGCAGTCCCGGGACAGGGAACACTGAAGCTTTCTTT. Its product reads: CASSPGTGNTEAFF. The chain couples TRBV28 to TRBJ1-1; 8 central bases correspond to TRBD1. CDR1 and CDR2 are read off the germline V gene as MDHEN and SYDVKM. From cysteine to phenylalanine, the CDR3 is 14 amino acids long. Only the CDR3 DNA stays, 42 bases, in frame from base 1. Trimming leaves V shorter by 5 bases and J shorter by 1 base, with the junction holding 3 bases beyond the gene matches.